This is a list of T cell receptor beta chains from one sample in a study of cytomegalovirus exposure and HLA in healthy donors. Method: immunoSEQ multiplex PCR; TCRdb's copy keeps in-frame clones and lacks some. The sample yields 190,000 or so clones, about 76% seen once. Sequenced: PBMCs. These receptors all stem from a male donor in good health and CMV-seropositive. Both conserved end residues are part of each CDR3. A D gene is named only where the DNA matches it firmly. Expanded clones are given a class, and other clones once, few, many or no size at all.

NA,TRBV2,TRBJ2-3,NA,CASSEPSGVQYTQYF,TGTGCCAGCAGTGAACCGAGCGGAGTCCAATATACGCAGTATTTT
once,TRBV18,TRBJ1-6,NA,CASSPTSSYNSPLHF,TGTGCCAGCTCACCCACGAGCTCCTATAATTCACCCCTCCACTTT
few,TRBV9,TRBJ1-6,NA,CASSPSYYSYNSPLHF,TGTGCCAGCAGCCCCTCTTATTACTCCTATAATTCACCCCTCCACTTT
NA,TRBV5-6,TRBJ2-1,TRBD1,CASSLRDRGSNEQFF,TGTGCCAGCAGCTTGAGGGACAGGGGTTCAAATGAGCAGTTCTTC
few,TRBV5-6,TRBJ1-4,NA,CASLRRGFNEKLFF,TGTGCCAGCCTCCGGAGGGGATTTAATGAAAAACTGTTTTTT
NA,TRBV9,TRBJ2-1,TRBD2,CASSVERGSYNEQFF,TGTGCCAGCAGCGTGGAGCGGGGAAGTTACAATGAGCAGTTCTTC
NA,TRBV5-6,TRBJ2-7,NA,CASSLAGHGEQYF,TGTGCCAGCAGCTTGGCGGGACATGGGGAGCAGTACTTC
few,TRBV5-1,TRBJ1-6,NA,CASSFGTDGQVYNSPLHF,TGCGCCAGCAGCTTTGGAACAGATGGACAAGTCTATAATTCACCCCTCCACTTT
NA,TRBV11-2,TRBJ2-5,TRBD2,CASSYVSGETQYF,TGTGCCAGCAGCTATGTTAGCGGGGAGACCCAGTACTTC
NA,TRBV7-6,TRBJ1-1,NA,CASSLVDSMNTEAFF,TGTGCCAGCAGCTTAGTGGACAGCATGAACACTGAAGCTTTCTTT
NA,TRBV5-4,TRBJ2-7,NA,CASSPGAAEQYF,TGTGCCAGCAGCCCCGGAGCGGCAGAGCAGTACTTC
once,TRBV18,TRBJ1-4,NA,CASSLSQAGVDEKLFF,TGTGCCAGCTCACTATCTCAGGCAGGGGTGGACGAAAAACTGTTTTTT
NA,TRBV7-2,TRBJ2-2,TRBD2,CASSLSGRAGFNTGELFF,TGTGCCAGCAGCCTGAGCGGGAGGGCCGGTTTTAACACCGGGGAGCTGTTTTTT
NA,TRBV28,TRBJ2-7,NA,CASSLAVGGYEQYF,TGTGCCAGCAGTCTTGCAGTGGGGGGCTACGAGCAGTACTTC
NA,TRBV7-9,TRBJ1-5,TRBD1,CASSLGPGGSNQPQHF,TGTGCCAGCAGCTTAGGACCAGGGGGCAGCAATCAGCCCCAGCATTTT
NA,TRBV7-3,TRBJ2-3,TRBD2,CASSLGGEVTDTQYF,TGTGCCAGCAGCTTAGGGGGGGAGGTGACGGATACGCAGTATTTT
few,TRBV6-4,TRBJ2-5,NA,CASSRDTQETQYF,TGTGCCAGCTCCCGGGACACCCAAGAGACCCAGTACTTC
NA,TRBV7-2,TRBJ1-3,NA,CASSLYVSSGNTIYF,TGTGCCAGCAGCCTCTATGTAAGCTCTGGAAACACCATATATTTT
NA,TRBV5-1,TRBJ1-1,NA,CASSLDLSTEAFF,TGCGCCAGCAGCTTGGACCTGAGCACTGAAGCTTTCTTT
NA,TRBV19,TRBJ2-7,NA,CASSPTGYEQYF,TGTGCCAGTAGTCCCACAGGCTACGAGCAGTACTTC
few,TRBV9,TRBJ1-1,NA,CASSASRGGEAFF,TGTGCCAGCAGCGCTTCAAGGGGGGGTGAAGCTTTCTTT
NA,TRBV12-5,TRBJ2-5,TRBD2,CASGLGASGGFRETQYF,TGTGCTAGTGGTTTGGGGGCTAGCGGGGGGTTTAGGGAGACCCAGTACTTC
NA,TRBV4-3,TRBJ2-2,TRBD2,CASSRGRLAGNTGELFF,TGCGCCAGCAGCCGGGGCCGCCTAGCGGGTAACACCGGGGAGCTGTTTTTT
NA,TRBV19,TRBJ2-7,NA,CASSDRAYEQYF,TGTGCCAGTAGTGACAGAGCCTACGAGCAGTACTTC
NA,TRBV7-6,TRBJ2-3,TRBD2,CASSLVAGGPSTQYF,TGTGCCAGCAGCTTAGTAGCGGGAGGGCCTAGTACGCAGTATTTT
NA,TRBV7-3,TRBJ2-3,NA,CASSPTPTGYDTQYF,TGTGCCAGCAGCCCGACCCCCACAGGGTACGATACGCAGTATTTT
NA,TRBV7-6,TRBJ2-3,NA,CASSLAVAPGADTQYF,TGTGCCAGCAGCTTAGCGGTAGCCCCGGGGGCAGATACGCAGTATTTT